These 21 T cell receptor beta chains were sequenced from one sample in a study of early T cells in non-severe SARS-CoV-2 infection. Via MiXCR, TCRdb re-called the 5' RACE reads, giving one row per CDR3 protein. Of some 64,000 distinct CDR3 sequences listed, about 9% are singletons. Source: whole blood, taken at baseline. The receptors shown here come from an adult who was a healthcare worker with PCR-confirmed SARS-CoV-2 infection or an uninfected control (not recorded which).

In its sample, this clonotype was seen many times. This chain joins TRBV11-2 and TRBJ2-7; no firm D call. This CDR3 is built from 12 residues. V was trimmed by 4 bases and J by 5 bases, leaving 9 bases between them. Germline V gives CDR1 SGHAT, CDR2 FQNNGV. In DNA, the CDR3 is TGTGCCAGCAGCTCGACCGTAAACGAGCAGTACTTC. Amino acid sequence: CASSSTVNEQYF.

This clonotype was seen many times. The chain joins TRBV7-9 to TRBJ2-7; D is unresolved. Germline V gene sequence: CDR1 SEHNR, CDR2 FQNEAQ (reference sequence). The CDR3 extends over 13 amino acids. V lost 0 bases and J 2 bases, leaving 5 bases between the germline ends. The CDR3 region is CASSLAGTYEQYF. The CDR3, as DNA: TGTGCCAGCAGCTTAGCGGGAACCTACGAGCAGTACTTC.

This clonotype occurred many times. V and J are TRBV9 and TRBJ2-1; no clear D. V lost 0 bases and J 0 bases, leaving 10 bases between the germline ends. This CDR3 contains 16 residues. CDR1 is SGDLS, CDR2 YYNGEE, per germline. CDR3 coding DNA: TGTGCCAGCAGCGTAGATAGGAAAAGCTCCTACAATGAGCAGTTCTTC. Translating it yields CASSVDRKSSYNEQFF.

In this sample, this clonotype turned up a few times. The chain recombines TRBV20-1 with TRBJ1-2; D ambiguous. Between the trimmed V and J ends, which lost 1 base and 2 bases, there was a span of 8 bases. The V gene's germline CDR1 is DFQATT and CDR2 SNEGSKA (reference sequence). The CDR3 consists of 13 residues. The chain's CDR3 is CSARAAENYGYTF. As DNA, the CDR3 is TGCAGTGCTAGAGCCGCAGAGAACTATGGCTACACCTTC.

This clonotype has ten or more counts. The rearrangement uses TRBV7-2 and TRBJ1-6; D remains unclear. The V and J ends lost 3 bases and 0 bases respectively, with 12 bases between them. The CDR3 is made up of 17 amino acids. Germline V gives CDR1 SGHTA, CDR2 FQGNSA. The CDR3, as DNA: TGTGCCAGCAGCTTGGGGTTAGGGAGCTCCTATAATTCACCCCTCCACTTT. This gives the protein CASSLGLGSSYNSPLHF.

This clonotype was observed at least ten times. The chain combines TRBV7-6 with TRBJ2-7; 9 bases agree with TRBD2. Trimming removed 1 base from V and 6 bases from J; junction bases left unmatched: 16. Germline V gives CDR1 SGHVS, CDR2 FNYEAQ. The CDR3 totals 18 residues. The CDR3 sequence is CASSLVVGLAGSLGEQYF. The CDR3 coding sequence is TGTGCCAGCAGCTTAGTAGTCGGTCTAGCGGGAAGCTTGGGCGAGCAGTACTTC.

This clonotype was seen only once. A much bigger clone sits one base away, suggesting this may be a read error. The CDR3 region has the DNA TGTGCCAGCAGTCTCGGCAGGGAAGGAAACACCATATATTTT. It codes for CASSLGREGNTIYF. The V and J genes are TRBV7-9 and TRBJ1-3; D is perhaps TRBD1 (5 bases). V was shortened by 6 bases and J by 4 bases, with 13 bases between the two germline ends. The CDR3 is 14 residues long. CDR1 and CDR2 from the germline V gene are SEHNR and FQNEAQ (reference sequence).

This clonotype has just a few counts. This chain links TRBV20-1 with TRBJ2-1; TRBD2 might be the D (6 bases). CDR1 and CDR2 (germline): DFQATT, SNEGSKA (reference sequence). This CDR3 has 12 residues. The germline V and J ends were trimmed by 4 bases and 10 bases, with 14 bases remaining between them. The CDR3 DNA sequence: TGCAGTGCTAAACCGGGACTGACGGAGCAGTTCTTC. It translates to CSAKPGLTEQFF.

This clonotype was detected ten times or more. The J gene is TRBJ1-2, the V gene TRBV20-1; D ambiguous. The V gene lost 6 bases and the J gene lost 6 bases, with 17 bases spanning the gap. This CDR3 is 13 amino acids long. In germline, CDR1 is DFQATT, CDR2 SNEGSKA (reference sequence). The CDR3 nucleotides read TGCAGTGCCTCTAAGGGAAAGGCGGATGGCTACACCTTC. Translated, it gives CSASKGKADGYTF.

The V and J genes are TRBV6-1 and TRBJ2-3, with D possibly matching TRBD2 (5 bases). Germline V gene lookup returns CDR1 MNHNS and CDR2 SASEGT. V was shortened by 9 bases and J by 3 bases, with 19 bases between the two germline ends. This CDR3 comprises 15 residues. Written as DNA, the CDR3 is TGTGCCAGTCATGAAGCGGTAGCGAAAACAGATACGCAGTATTTT. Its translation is CASHEAVAKTDTQYF.

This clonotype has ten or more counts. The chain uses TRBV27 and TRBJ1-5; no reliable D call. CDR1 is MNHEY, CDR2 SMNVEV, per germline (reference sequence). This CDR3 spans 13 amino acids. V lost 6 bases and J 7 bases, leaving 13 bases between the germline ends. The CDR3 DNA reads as TGTGCCAGCAGACAGTCCCTCCGCCAGCCCCAGCATTTT. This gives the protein CASRQSLRQPQHF.

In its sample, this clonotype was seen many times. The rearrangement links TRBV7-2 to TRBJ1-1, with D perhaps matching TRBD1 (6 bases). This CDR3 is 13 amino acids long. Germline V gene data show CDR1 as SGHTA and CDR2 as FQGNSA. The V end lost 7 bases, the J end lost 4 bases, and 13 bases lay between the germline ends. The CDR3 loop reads CASTPRGRTEAFF. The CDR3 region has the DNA TGTGCCAGCACCCCTCGGGGGCGCACTGAAGCTTTCTTT.

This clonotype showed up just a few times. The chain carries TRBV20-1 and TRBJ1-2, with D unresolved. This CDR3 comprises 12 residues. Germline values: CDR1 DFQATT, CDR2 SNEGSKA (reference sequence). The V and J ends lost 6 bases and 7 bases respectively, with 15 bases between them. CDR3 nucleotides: TGCAGTGCCGACTCACGGGATGTTGGCTACACCTTC. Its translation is CSADSRDVGYTF.

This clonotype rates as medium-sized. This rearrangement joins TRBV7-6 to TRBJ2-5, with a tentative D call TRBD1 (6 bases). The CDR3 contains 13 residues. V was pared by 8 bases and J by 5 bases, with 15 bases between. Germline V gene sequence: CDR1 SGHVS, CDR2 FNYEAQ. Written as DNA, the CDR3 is TGTGCCAGCGCCAGGGGACGGCAGGAGACCCAGTACTTC. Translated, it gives CASARGRQETQYF.

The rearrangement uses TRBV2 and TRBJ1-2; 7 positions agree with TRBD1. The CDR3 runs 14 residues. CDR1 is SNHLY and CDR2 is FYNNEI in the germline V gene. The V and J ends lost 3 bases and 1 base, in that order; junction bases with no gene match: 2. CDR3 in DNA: TGTGCCAGCAGTGAGGGACAGAGTAACTATGGCTACACCTTC. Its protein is CASSEGQSNYGYTF.

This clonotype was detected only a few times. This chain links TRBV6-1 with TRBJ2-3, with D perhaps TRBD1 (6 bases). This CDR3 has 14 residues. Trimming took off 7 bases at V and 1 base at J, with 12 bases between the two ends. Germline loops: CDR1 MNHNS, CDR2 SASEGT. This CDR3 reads CASIRGQRTDTQYF. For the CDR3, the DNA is TGTGCCAGCATCCGAGGACAGCGCACAGATACGCAGTATTTT.

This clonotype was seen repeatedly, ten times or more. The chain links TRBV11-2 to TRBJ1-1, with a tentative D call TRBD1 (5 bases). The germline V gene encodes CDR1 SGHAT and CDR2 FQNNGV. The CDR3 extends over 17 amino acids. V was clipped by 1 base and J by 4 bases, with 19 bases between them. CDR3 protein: CASSLGVGRVVGTEAFF. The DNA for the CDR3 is TGTGCCAGCAGCTTAGGGGTGGGCAGGGTCGTCGGCACTGAAGCTTTCTTT.

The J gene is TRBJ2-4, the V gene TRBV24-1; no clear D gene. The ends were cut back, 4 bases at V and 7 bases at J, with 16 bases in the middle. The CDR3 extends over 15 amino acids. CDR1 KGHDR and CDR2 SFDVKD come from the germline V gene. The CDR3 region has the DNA TGTGCCACCAGTGACCCTATCAAGTCTACGAACATTCAGTACTTC. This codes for CATSDPIKSTNIQYF.

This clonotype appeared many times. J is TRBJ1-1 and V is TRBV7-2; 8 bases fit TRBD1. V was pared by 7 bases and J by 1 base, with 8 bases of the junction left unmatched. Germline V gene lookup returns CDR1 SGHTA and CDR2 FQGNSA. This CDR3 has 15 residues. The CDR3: CASITQGARNTEAFF. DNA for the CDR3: TGTGCCAGCATAACCCAGGGGGCTAGGAACACTGAAGCTTTCTTT.

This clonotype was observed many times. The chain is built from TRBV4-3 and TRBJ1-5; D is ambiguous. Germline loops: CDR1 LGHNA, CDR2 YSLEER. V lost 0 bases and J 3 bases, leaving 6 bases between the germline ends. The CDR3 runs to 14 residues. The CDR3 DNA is TGCGCCAGCAGCCAAGATCGCACCAATCAGCCCCAGCATTTT. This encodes CASSQDRTNQPQHF.

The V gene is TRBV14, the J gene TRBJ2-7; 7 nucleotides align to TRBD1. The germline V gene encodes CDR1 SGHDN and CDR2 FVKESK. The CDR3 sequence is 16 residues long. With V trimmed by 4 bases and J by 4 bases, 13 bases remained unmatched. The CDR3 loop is CASSPRQGFPWYEQYF. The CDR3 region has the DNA TGTGCCAGCAGCCCGAGACAGGGCTTTCCGTGGTACGAGCAGTACTTC.